A single T cell receptor beta chain is shown here with its context. Its antigen remains unidentified. The data originate from a study of breast tumors, draining lymph nodes, adjacent tissues. TCRdb analysed the multiplex PCR reads with MiXCR anew, one entry per CDR3 protein. This repertoire shows some 140,000 distinct CDR3 sequences, about 20% found once; its top ten account for roughly 2%. Samples came from axillary lymph nodes draining the breast cancer. Whole-study findings and limits: Tumor TCR diversity was below lymph nodes but above nontumor tissue. Data fit most tumor T cells coming from lymph node, expanding in tumor. Luminal-like breast cancer showed significantly higher tumor–nontumor repertoire similarity than basal-like. The lymph node origin of tumor T cells was framed as consistent with a hypothesis, not demonstrated.

The receptor's source is a female donor with breast cancer. Some clones in this sample may be carry-over from other donors' samples. The specimen was axillary lymph node tissue.

CDR3 loop: CASSDTMNTEAFF. In nucleotides, the CDR3 is TGTGCCAGCAGTGACACAATGAACACTGAAGCTTTCTTT. V gene TRBV12-3 or TRBV12-4 combines with J gene TRBJ1-1; D not certain. V gave up 5 bases and J gave up 0 bases, with 7 bases separating them. The CDR3 totals 13 residues.